Listed below are T cell receptor beta chains from one sample, sequenced in a study of T cells after yellow fever vaccination. TCRdb called the 5' RACE reads again in MiXCR, with one record for every CDR3 protein. This repertoire shows hundreds of thousands of distinct CDR3 sequences, 12% found once; its top ten account for approximately 3.3%. The starting material was CD4+ T cells sorted from PBMCs, obtained 15 days after the yellow fever booster vaccination. These receptor sequences come from a man aged 18 to 29 who received the YFV17D yellow fever vaccine. The CDR3 runs from the conserved cysteine through the conserved F or W. Fields, in order: J gene, D gene, clone size, V gene, CDR3 DNA, CDR3 protein. D genes are given only for firm matches. Not every row has a clone size; where given, it reads once, few, many or a size class.

j_call: TRBJ2-1
d_call: TRBD2
clone_size: few
v_call: TRBV20-1
cdr3_nt: TGCAGTGCCGCGCGGGGGGGGGCCTACAATGAGCAGTTCTTC
cdr3_aa: CSAARGGAYNEQFF

j_call: TRBJ2-4
d_call: NA
clone_size: many
v_call: TRBV6-6
cdr3_nt: TGTGCCAGTCAACCCCGGGACGGTAAAAACATTCAGTACTTC
cdr3_aa: CASQPRDGKNIQYF

j_call: TRBJ1-4
d_call: TRBD1
clone_size: NA
v_call: TRBV28
cdr3_nt: TGTGCCAGCAGTCCGATCACAGGGGGCGGTAGTACAGGTGAAAAACTGTTTTTT
cdr3_aa: CASSPITGGGSTGEKLFF

j_call: TRBJ2-3
d_call: NA
clone_size: NA
v_call: TRBV7-8
cdr3_nt: TGTGCCAGCAGCCCCATCGGCGGGAGCACAGATACGCAGTATTTT
cdr3_aa: CASSPIGGSTDTQYF

j_call: TRBJ2-1
d_call: NA
clone_size: few
v_call: TRBV3-1
cdr3_nt: TGTGCCAGCAGCCTGGCGAGTGAGCAGTTCTTC
cdr3_aa: CASSLASEQFF

j_call: TRBJ1-3
d_call: NA
clone_size: few
v_call: TRBV2
cdr3_nt: TGTGCCAGCACCGAGTGGTACGCCGCAGGCAGTGGAAACACCATATATTTT
cdr3_aa: CASTEWYAAGSGNTIYF

j_call: TRBJ1-5
d_call: NA
clone_size: NA
v_call: TRBV7-2
cdr3_nt: TGTGCCAGCAGCCAGCGTCGGAATCAGCCCCAGCATTTT
cdr3_aa: CASSQRRNQPQHF

j_call: TRBJ2-5
d_call: NA
clone_size: NA
v_call: TRBV5-1
cdr3_nt: TGCGCCAGCACGGGACCGGGAGAGACCCAGTACTTC
cdr3_aa: CASTGPGETQYF

j_call: TRBJ2-4
d_call: NA
clone_size: few
v_call: TRBV4-3
cdr3_nt: TGCGCCAGCAGCCAAGCGTCGGAGAGGTCAAGGCAGTACTTC
cdr3_aa: CASSQASERSRQYF

j_call: TRBJ2-1
d_call: NA
clone_size: NA
v_call: TRBV6-2/TRBV6-3
cdr3_nt: TGTGCCAGCAGTCCATATGGGGGCGGCAGCTCCTACAATGAGCAGTTCTTC
cdr3_aa: CASSPYGGGSSYNEQFF

j_call: TRBJ1-6
d_call: TRBD1
clone_size: NA
v_call: TRBV4-3
cdr3_nt: TGCGCCAGCAGCCAAGGCGGACAGGGCTCACCCCTCCACTTT
cdr3_aa: CASSQGGQGSPLHF

j_call: TRBJ2-3
d_call: TRBD2
clone_size: NA
v_call: TRBV6-2/TRBV6-3
cdr3_nt: TGTGCCAGCGGTTCAGCGGGGGAGGGGGAAGATACGCAGTATTTT
cdr3_aa: CASGSAGEGEDTQYF

j_call: TRBJ2-5
d_call: NA
clone_size: NA
v_call: TRBV5-1
cdr3_nt: TGCGCCAGCAGCTCTCAGGACAGACAAGAGACCCAGTACTTC
cdr3_aa: CASSSQDRQETQYF

j_call: TRBJ1-4
d_call: NA
clone_size: few
v_call: TRBV5-1
cdr3_nt: TGCGCCAGCAGCCAAGGGTACCGGACGGGAACTAATGAAAAACTGTTTTTT
cdr3_aa: CASSQGYRTGTNEKLFF

j_call: TRBJ2-1
d_call: TRBD1
clone_size: NA
v_call: TRBV5-1
cdr3_nt: TGCGCCAGCAGCGTTGACAGGGGCAATGAGCAGTTCTTC
cdr3_aa: CASSVDRGNEQFF

j_call: TRBJ2-1
d_call: TRBD2
clone_size: many
v_call: TRBV20-1
cdr3_nt: TGCAGTCCCGGGGGGGGCTACAATGAGCAGTTCTTC
cdr3_aa: CSPGGGYNEQFF

j_call: TRBJ1-2
d_call: NA
clone_size: few
v_call: TRBV7-9
cdr3_nt: TGTGCCAGCAGCCACCGGGCCATGGGGAGGGGGATCTATGGCTACACCTTC
cdr3_aa: CASSHRAMGRGIYGYTF

j_call: TRBJ1-1
d_call: NA
clone_size: many
v_call: TRBV5-1
cdr3_nt: TGCGCCAGCAGCCCGGACGGACTGAACACTGAAGCTTTCTTT
cdr3_aa: CASSPDGLNTEAFF

j_call: TRBJ1-1
d_call: NA
clone_size: many
v_call: TRBV6-5
cdr3_nt: TGTGCCAGCAGTTACCGGCCTCAGGTGAGCACTGAAGCTTTCTTT
cdr3_aa: CASSYRPQVSTEAFF

j_call: TRBJ2-2
d_call: NA
clone_size: few
v_call: TRBV24-1
cdr3_nt: TGTGCCACCAGTGAAGGACACACCACCGGGGAGCTGTTTTTT
cdr3_aa: CATSEGHTTGELFF

j_call: TRBJ1-2
d_call: NA
clone_size: few
v_call: TRBV7-6
cdr3_nt: TGTGCCAGCAGCTTAGGAGGGCATACAGGCTACACCTTC
cdr3_aa: CASSLGGHTGYTF

j_call: TRBJ1-1
d_call: NA
clone_size: many
v_call: TRBV5-1
cdr3_nt: TGCGCCAGCAGCTTGGGAGACAGGCAGGTCACTGAAGCTTTCTTT
cdr3_aa: CASSLGDRQVTEAFF

j_call: TRBJ2-1
d_call: NA
clone_size: few
v_call: TRBV12-3/TRBV12-4
cdr3_nt: TGTGCCAGCAGTGCCCAATCCGAGCAGTTCTTC
cdr3_aa: CASSAQSEQFF

j_call: TRBJ2-5
d_call: NA
clone_size: NA
v_call: TRBV6-5
cdr3_nt: TGTGCCAGCAGCAAGGGACGCCGGCGGGAGACCCAGTACTTC
cdr3_aa: CASSKGRRRETQYF

j_call: TRBJ2-1
d_call: NA
clone_size: many
v_call: TRBV11-1
cdr3_nt: TGTGCCAGCAGCCCAAACAGGGACTACAATGAGCAGTTCTTC
cdr3_aa: CASSPNRDYNEQFF

j_call: TRBJ1-6
d_call: NA
clone_size: many
v_call: TRBV7-2
cdr3_nt: TGTGCCAGCAGCTACTTGACCGGTTCACATTCACCCCTCCACTTT
cdr3_aa: CASSYLTGSHSPLHF

j_call: TRBJ2-5
d_call: NA
clone_size: NA
v_call: TRBV24-1
cdr3_nt: TGTGCCACCAGAGGGGCAGGGAGGGAGACCCAGTACTTC
cdr3_aa: CATRGAGRETQYF

j_call: TRBJ2-3
d_call: NA
clone_size: NA
v_call: TRBV6-5
cdr3_nt: TGTGCCAGCAGTTACCAGGCGCTGAGACGTCCAGTCACAGATACGCAGTATTTT
cdr3_aa: CASSYQALRRPVTDTQYF

j_call: TRBJ1-4
d_call: TRBD1
clone_size: few
v_call: TRBV20-1
cdr3_nt: TGCAGTGCTCGAGTTCAGGGGGCGGCATCTAATGAAAAACTGTTTTTT
cdr3_aa: CSARVQGAASNEKLFF

j_call: TRBJ2-2
d_call: TRBD2
clone_size: NA
v_call: TRBV2
cdr3_nt: TGTGCCAGCACCCTGACTAGCGGAAACACCGGGGAGCTGTTTTTT
cdr3_aa: CASTLTSGNTGELFF

j_call: TRBJ2-5
d_call: TRBD2
clone_size: NA
v_call: TRBV29-1
cdr3_nt: TGCAGCGTTACCGGAAGACTAGCGGGGGGTTTCGGGACCCAGTACTTC
cdr3_aa: CSVTGRLAGGFGTQYF

j_call: TRBJ1-5
d_call: NA
clone_size: many
v_call: TRBV5-8
cdr3_nt: TGTGCCAGCAGCTTGGAAGGGTATAGCAATCAGCCCCAGCATTTT
cdr3_aa: CASSLEGYSNQPQHF

j_call: TRBJ1-4
d_call: NA
clone_size: many
v_call: TRBV6-2/TRBV6-3
cdr3_nt: TGTGCCAGCAGCAATCCAGGGTCGGATGATGAAAAACTGTTTTTT
cdr3_aa: CASSNPGSDDEKLFF

j_call: TRBJ2-1
d_call: NA
clone_size: NA
v_call: TRBV20-1
cdr3_nt: TGCAGTGCTAGGGGTCCGGCGGACTCCTACAATGAGCAGTTCTTC
cdr3_aa: CSARGPADSYNEQFF

j_call: TRBJ2-4
d_call: NA
clone_size: few
v_call: TRBV5-1
cdr3_nt: TGCGCCAGCAGCTTGGGAGCAGGGGGGATGGAAAACATTCAGTACTTC
cdr3_aa: CASSLGAGGMENIQYF

j_call: TRBJ2-1
d_call: NA
clone_size: few
v_call: TRBV6-5
cdr3_nt: TGTGCCAGCAGTATAGCGCGTTACTCCTACAATGAGCAGTTCTTC
cdr3_aa: CASSIARYSYNEQFF

j_call: TRBJ2-5
d_call: TRBD2
clone_size: NA
v_call: TRBV28
cdr3_nt: TGTGCCAGCAGTTGGCTAGCGGGGTTCCAAGAGACCCAGTACTTC
cdr3_aa: CASSWLAGFQETQYF

j_call: TRBJ2-3
d_call: NA
clone_size: NA
v_call: TRBV15
cdr3_nt: TGTGCCACCAGCAGAGGGGGGCCAGGTACGCAGTATTTT
cdr3_aa: CATSRGGPGTQYF